Given below is one T cell receptor (beta chain) in context. Its target is unknown. Some clones are missing from TCRdb's copy, which holds only in-frame ones; the method was immunoSEQ multiplex PCR. This table holds tens of thousands of clones, 70% to 90% found once. With 4 bases removed from V and 5 bases from J, the gap between germline ends came to 19 bases. The CDR3 runs to 17 residues. Germline CDR1 and CDR2: SGHNT and YYREEE (reference sequence). This specimen belongs to a study of graft-versus-host responses after intestinal transplantation. Overall study context: In this cohort, recipients had multivisceral, liver-intestinal, or isolated intestinal transplants. Recipients were all induced with anti-thymocyte globulin, then given tacrolimus and steroids for 3 to 4 years. Study-level points and caveats: High graft-versus-host to host-versus-graft clonal ratios were seen in allografts of patients with graft-donor T cell macrochimerism. Researchers found GvH clones in recipient marrow, and some showed up first in ileum or blood.

The specimen was PBMCs, collected 28 days after intestinal transplant. This receptor was obtained from a human patient who received an intestinal transplant, so some T cells may come from the graft donor. V gene TRBV5-4 combines with J gene TRBJ1-6; maybe TRBD1 (6 bases). Here the CDR3 DNA reads TGTGCCAGCAGCACGGTGGTCCAGGGGAAGGATAATTCACCCCTCCACTTT. Translating it yields CASSTVVQGKDNSPLHF.